This T cell receptor beta chain was retrieved from a study of T cell repertoires in cytomegalovirus infection (dated by TCRdb to between 2019 and 2020). General notes on the study: Peptide stimulations targeted recently identified HLA-C-restricted CMV epitopes, whose presentation resists viral immunomodulation, together with well-studied HLA-B-restricted epitopes. Donor HLA type was relevant to the analysis, because carriage of CMV infection together with the matching HLA type was indicated by public TCR beta signatures.

The sample's treatment or condition, from its label and the paper: in vitro stimulation with specific CMV peptide epitopes to enrich CMV-specific T cells. The paper's findings and limits, for the study overall: The ex vivo response was dominated by HLA-C-restricted CMV-specific TCR beta clonotypes, and the single most frequent clonotype in two of eight donors was supplied by these HLA-C-restricted clonotypes. Cumulative frequency of public TCR beta family members discriminated carriers of CMV infection plus the relevant HLA type in this cohort and an independent approximately 350-donor cohort.

Sequencing took place on an Illumina HiSeq 1500. TCRdb passed the public sequencing reads through fastp at Q25 and MiXCR, retaining productive beta sequences. Every entry covers one CDR3 protein and lists the most common genes and DNA from its rows. The sample table holds about a million distinct CDR3 sequences, of which roughly 30% were seen once. The ten largest make up around an eighth of the sample. Comment on this clonotype: Its antigen specificity is not known. The germline gene is not matched at one end of the junction; a read error may be the cause.

Source: cultured CD8+ T cells from PBMCs, taken from culture after CMV antigen stimulation. The receptor comes from a human donor in good health (CMV status not recorded). Some clones in this sample may be carry-over from other donors' samples.

The CDR3 corresponds to CASNQVGVEKLFF. DNA sequence: TGCGCCAGCAACCAAGTGGGTGTTGAAAAACTGTTTTTT. Recombination connected TRBV4-1 to TRBJ1-4; no D gene can be assigned with confidence. The CDR3 contains 13 residues, cysteine and phenylalanine counted. Only CDR3 DNA remains: 39 bases, in frame from the first base. Via the germline V gene, CDR1 is MGHRA and CDR2 YSYEKL.